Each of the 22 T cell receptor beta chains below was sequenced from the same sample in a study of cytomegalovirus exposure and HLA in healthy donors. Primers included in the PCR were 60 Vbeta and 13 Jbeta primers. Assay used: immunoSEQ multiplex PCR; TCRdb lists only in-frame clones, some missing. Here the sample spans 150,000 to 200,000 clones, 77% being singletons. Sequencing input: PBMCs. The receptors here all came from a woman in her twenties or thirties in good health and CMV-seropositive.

The DNA of the CDR3 is TGTGCCATCAGTGATGGACAAGGAGAGACCCAGTACTTC. Its translation is CAISDGQGETQYF. V and J are TRBV10-3 and TRBJ2-5; a possible D gene is TRBD1 (5 bases). With 3 bases removed from V and 4 bases from J, the gap between germline ends came to 9 bases. Germline CDR1 reads ENHRY; CDR2 reads SYGVKD. The CDR3 sequence is 13 residues long.

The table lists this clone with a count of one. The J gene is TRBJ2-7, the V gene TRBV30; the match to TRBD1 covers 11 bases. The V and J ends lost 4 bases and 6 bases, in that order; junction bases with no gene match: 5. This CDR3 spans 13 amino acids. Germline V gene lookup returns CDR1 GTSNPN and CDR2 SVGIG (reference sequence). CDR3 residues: CAWTGTGGSEQYF. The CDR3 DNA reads TGTGCCTGGACCGGGACAGGGGGTTCCGAGCAGTACTTC.

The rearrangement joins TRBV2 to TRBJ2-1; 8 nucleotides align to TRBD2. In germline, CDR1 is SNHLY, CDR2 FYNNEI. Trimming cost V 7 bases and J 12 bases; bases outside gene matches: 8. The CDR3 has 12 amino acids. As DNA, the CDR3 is TGTGCCAGCACTCCTAGCGGGCGGTGGCAGTTCTTC. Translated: CASTPSGRWQFF.

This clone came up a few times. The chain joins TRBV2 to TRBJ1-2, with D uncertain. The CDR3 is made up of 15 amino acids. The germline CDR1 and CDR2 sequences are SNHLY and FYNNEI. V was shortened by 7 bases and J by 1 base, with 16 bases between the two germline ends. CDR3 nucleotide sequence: TGTGCCAGCACCACTCCCCCCGGACTTAACTATGGCTACACCTTC. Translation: CASTTPPGLNYGYTF.

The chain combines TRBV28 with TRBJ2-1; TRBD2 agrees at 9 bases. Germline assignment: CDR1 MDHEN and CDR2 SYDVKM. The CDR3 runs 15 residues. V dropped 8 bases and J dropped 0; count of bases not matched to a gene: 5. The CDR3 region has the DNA TGTGCCAGCGGGCTAGCGGGATTCTCCTACAATGAGCAGTTCTTC. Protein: CASGLAGFSYNEQFF. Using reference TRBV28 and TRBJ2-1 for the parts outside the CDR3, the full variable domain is DVKVTQSSRYLVKRTGEKVFLECVQDMDHENMFWYRQDPGLGLRLIYFSYDVKMKEKGDIPEGYSVSREKKERFSLILESASTNQTSMYLCASGLAGFSYNEQFFGPGTRLTVL.

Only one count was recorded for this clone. The CDR3 sequence is CASSSPLGPSQGEQYF. Written as DNA, the CDR3 is TGTGCCAGCAGCAGCCCCCTGGGACCAAGCCAGGGGGAGCAGTACTTC. The chain couples TRBV9 to TRBJ2-7; a weak D match, TRBD1 (6 bases). The CDR3 sequence is 16 residues long. Per the germline V gene, CDR1 is SGDLS and CDR2 is YYNGEE. V was trimmed by 4 bases and J by 7 bases, leaving 24 bases between them.

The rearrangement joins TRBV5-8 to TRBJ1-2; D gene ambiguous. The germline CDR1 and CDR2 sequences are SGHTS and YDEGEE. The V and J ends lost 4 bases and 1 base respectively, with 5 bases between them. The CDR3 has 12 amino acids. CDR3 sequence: CASSLSNYGYTF. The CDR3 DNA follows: TGTGCCAGCAGCCTAAGTAACTATGGCTACACCTTC. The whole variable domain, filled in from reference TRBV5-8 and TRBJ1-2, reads EAGVTQSPTHLIKTRGQQATLRCSPISGHTSVYWYQQALGLGLQFLLWYDEGEERNRGNFPPRFSGRQFPNYSSELNVNALELEDSALYLCASSLSNYGYTFGSGTRLTVV.

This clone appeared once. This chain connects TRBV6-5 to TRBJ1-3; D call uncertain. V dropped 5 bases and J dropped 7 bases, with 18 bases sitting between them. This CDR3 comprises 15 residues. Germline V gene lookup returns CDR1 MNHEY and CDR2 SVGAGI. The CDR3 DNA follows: TGTGCCAGCAGTATATCCTCTCGAGGACTCAACACCATATATTTT. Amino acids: CASSISSRGLNTIYF.

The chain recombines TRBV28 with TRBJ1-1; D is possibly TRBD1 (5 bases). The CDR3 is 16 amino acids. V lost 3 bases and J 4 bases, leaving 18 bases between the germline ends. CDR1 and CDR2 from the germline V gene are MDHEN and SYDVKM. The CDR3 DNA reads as TGTGCCAGCAGTTTTCTTGGATTAGGGGTGAGCACTGAAGCTTTCTTT. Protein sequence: CASSFLGLGVSTEAFF.

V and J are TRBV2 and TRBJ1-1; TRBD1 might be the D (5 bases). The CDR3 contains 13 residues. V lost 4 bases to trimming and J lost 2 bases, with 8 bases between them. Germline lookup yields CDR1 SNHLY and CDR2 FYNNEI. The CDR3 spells CASSGQSNTEAFF. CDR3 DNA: TGTGCCAGCAGTGGACAGTCAAACACTGAAGCTTTCTTT.

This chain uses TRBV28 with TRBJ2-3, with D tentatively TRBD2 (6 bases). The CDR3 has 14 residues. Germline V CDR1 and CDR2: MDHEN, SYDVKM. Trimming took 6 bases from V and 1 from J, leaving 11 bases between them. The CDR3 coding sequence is TGTGCCAGCAGCAGGGACTCTCGCACAGATACGCAGTATTTT. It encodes CASSRDSRTDTQYF. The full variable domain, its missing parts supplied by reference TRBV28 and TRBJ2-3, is DVKVTQSSRYLVKRTGEKVFLECVQDMDHENMFWYRQDPGLGLRLIYFSYDVKMKEKGDIPEGYSVSREKKERFSLILESASTNQTSMYLCASSRDSRTDTQYFGPGTRLTVL.

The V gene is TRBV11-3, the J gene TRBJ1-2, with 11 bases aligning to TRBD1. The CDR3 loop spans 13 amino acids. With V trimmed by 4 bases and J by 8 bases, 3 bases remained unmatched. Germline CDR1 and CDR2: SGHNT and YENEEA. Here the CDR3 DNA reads TGTGCCAGCAGCTGGGACAGGGGGAACGGCTACACCTTC. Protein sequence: CASSWDRGNGYTF.

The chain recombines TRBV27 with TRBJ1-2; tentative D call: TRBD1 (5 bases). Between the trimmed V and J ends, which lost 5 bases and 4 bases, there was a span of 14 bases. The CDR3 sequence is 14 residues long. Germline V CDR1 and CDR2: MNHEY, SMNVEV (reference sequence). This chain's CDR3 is CASSRQTGPYGYTF. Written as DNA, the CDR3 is TGTGCCAGCAGTCGCCAAACAGGTCCCTATGGCTACACCTTC.

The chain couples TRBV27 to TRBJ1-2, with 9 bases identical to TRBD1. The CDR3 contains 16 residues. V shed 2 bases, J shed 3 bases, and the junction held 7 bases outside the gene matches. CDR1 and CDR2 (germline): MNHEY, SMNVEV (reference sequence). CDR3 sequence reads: CASSLIQGASDYGYTF. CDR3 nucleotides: TGTGCCAGCAGTTTAATACAGGGGGCTTCGGACTATGGCTACACCTTC.

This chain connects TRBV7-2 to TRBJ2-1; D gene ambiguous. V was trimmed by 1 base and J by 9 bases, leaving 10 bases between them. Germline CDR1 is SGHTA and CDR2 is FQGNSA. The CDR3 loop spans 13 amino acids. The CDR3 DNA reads TGTGCCAGCAGCTTAGGACTTACGGGTGAGCAGTTCTTC. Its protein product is CASSLGLTGEQFF.

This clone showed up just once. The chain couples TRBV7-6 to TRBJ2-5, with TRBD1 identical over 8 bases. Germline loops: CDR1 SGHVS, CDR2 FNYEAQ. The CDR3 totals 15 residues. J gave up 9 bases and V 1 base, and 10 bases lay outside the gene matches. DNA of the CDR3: TGTGCCAGCAGCTTAGTGATGGACAGGGTCGGGGCCCAGTACTTC. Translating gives CASSLVMDRVGAQYF.

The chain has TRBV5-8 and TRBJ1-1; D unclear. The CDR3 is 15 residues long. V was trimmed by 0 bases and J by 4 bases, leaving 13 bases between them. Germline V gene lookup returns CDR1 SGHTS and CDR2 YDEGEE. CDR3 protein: CASSLGVSRGTEAFF. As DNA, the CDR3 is TGTGCCAGCAGCTTGGGGGTTTCGCGGGGCACTGAAGCTTTCTTT. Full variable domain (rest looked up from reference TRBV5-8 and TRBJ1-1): EAGVTQSPTHLIKTRGQQATLRCSPISGHTSVYWYQQALGLGLQFLLWYDEGEERNRGNFPPRFSGRQFPNYSSELNVNALELEDSALYLCASSLGVSRGTEAFFGQGTRLTVV.

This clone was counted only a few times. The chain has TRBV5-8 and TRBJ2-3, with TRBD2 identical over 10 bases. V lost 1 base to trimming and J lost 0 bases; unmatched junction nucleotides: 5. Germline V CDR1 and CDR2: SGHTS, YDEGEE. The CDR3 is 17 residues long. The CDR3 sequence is CASSLFSGRGSTDTQYF. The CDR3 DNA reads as TGTGCCAGCAGCTTGTTCAGCGGGAGGGGAAGCACAGATACGCAGTATTTT.

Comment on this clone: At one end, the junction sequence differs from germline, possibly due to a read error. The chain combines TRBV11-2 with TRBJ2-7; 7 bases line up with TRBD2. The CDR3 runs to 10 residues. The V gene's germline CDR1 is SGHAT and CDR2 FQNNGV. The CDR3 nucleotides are TGTGCCAGCATGGGGGGGGGAGGGACGTTC. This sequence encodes CASMGGGGTF. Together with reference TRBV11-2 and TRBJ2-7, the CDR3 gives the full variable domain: EAGVAQSPRYKIIEKRQSVAFWCNPISGHATLYWYQQILGQGPKLLIQFQNNGVVDDSQLPKDRFSAERLKGVDSTLKIQPAKLEDSAVYLCASMGGGGTFGPGTRLTVT.

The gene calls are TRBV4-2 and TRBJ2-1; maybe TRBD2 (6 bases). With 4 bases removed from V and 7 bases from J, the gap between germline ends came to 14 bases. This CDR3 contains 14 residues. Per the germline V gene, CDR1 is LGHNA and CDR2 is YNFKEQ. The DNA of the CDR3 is TGTGCCAGCAGCCTCGGGAGAAGCGGTAATGAGCAGTTCTTC. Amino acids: CASSLGRSGNEQFF.

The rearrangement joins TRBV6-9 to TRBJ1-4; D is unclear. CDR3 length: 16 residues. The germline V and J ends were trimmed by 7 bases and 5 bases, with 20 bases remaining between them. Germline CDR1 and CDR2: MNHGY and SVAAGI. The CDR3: CASTPLRDRLNEKLFF. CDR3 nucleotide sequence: TGTGCCAGCACCCCCCTTCGGGATCGGCTGAATGAAAAACTGTTTTTT.

CDR3 loop: CASSEEGAYTEAFF. CDR3 in DNA: TGCGCCAGCAGTGAGGAGGGGGCCTACACTGAAGCTTTCTTT. V usage is TRBV10-2 and J usage is TRBJ1-1, with 7 bases fitting TRBD1. Germline CDR1 and CDR2: WSHSY and SAAADI. CDR3 size: 14 residues. V was pared by 2 bases and J by 3 bases, with 3 bases of the junction left unmatched.